This T cell receptor (beta chain) was captured by sequencing in a study of human T cells and chemical hapten exposure (dated by TCRdb to the early 2020s). The study in broad terms: For sensitization, 2% DPC in acetone was applied to a 2 cm by 2 cm area of upper inner arm skin. Patients additionally received weekly therapeutic DPC doses to the scalp throughout the roughly 25-week study period. Patch tests used Finn chambers with 0.01% DPC on the upper back, scored after 6 days by International Contact Dermatitis Research Group standards. The patient cohort, mostly female, included alopecia areata with under or over 50% scalp involvement, alopecia totalis and alopecia universalis. The libraries were sequenced as a pool, and the TCR yield per sample differed mostly because of small variations in library volumes within the pool. This study followed changes in the peripheral blood TCR repertoire in vivo during primary and secondary sensitization of alopecia patients to the hapten diphenylcyclopropenone (DPC). Blood samples were taken from patients before sensitization (week 0) and at 2, 6 and about 24 weeks after DPC sensitization. Twenty-nine alopecia patients provided blood for TCR sequencing at one to four time points (pre-sensitization, 2, 6 and 24 weeks).

The library was built by means of RACE. The sample was run on a NextSeq 500. During library preparation, unique molecular identifiers were attached to individual cDNA molecules so that TCRs could be counted in a quantitative, reproducible way. For every blood RNA sample, sequencing covered both the TCR alpha and TCR beta chains. Per the original workflow: The median number of TCRs per sample was around 96,000, ranging from about 20,000 to 750,000. V, J and CDR3 annotation of the TCR reads was carried out using the Decombinator software suite. For the PS versus PT1 abundance plots, all samples were subsampled to the same number of TCRs (28,000). Expanded TCRs were defined as absent before sensitization and observed at least eight times at the 2-week time point. Using fastp at Q25 and MiXCR, TCRdb reprocessed the public reads and kept productive beta chains. Identical CDR3 proteins give one entry, which carries the most common genes and DNA. These V and J calls derive from TCRdb rather than the authors' analysis. For this sample there are tens of thousands of distinct CDR3 sequences; less than 8.5% appear just once. In total, the top ten clones hold about 1.5% of the sample.

At the junction V is shortened by 0 bases and J by 2 bases, with 9 bases in between. From its cysteine to its phenylalanine, the CDR3 spans 14 amino acids. This entry keeps only the CDR3 DNA: 42 bases, framed from base 1. Via the germline V gene (reference sequence), CDR1 is DFQATT and CDR2 SNEGSKA. Results the study describes overall, beyond this receptor: Repeated subsampling changed both the strength of the expansion versus patch-test correlation and the threshold at which that correlation became significant. Compared with pre-sensitization or healthy control sets, expanded TCRs formed significantly more large CDR3 similarity clusters, which is consistent with antigen-driven responses. Because every patient had alopecia, a presumed autoimmune disease, the patients' immune response might differ from that of healthy individuals. Patch test score correlated positively with the number of PT1 expanded TCRs, reaching significance at thresholds 8, 16 and 32 but not at 4. DPC sensitization did not change how many TCRs were above 1 in 1000 frequency, and no evidence was found of alterations in global repertoire structure.

At least ten counts were recorded for this clonotype. The antigen this receptor binds is unknown. The sample holds no much larger clone one base away, and base qualities are not on file. The label giving this sample's time point can be read as: patch test 2, 6 weeks after DPC sensitization. Per the publication, the treatment or condition label means: therapeutic diphenylcyclopropenone sensitization with weekly scalp DPC. At every patch-test visit, the blood draw took place before the patch test was put on. Patients were eligible if aged 18 to 70, diagnosed with alopecia and judged suitable for DPC therapy, and pregnant patients were excluded. Unfractionated whole blood was collected in Tempus Blood RNA tubes, and total RNA was extracted from that blood.

The receptor was derived from a woman in her thirties with alopecia areata. Some clones in this sample may be carry-over from other donors' samples. Rearrangement joined TRBV20-1 to TRBJ2-3, with no reliable assignment of the D segment. Specimen: whole blood, collected in connection with sensitization to the hapten diphenylcyclopropenone (DPC). In nucleotide form, the sequence is TGCAGTGCTAGAGACGACAAAGACACAGATACGCAGTATTTT. The resulting protein is CSARDDKDTDTQYF.